This entry is about one TCR beta chain. Its antigen is not identified. The junction differs from germline at one of its ends, possibly a read error. This specimen belongs to a study of tumor and adjacent non-tumor tissue in lung cancer. Study overall: Histology: about twelve adenocarcinoma, a couple of squamous cell carcinoma, 1 small cell lung cancer. About 4.17 million productive TCRbeta reads were obtained per sample on average. Study results and limitations: Compared with tumor, normal lung showed significantly lower TCR diversity. In normal lung, the top 100 clones were significantly more dominant than in tumor.

The template was RNA from unsorted bulk tissue. The germline gives CDR1 LGHNT, CDR2 FRNRAP. The CDR3 is made up of 13 amino acids. Three rounds of nested PCR, following a modified ARM-PCR protocol, produced the TCRbeta library. TCRdb itself ran the multiplex PCR reads through MiXCR, one entry per CDR3 protein. The profile covers about 110,000 distinct CDR3 sequences, with over 70% appearing a single time and 20% to 25% taken by the ten largest. Sequenced sample: lung tumor tissue. The origin of this receptor is a man between 65 and 80 years old with non-small cell lung cancer. V and J are TRBV12-5 and TRBJ1-2; D is unclear. Written as DNA, the CDR3 is TGTGCTAGTGGCCGCACTGACATGAGTGGCTACAGCTTC. Residues: CASGRTDMSGYSF.